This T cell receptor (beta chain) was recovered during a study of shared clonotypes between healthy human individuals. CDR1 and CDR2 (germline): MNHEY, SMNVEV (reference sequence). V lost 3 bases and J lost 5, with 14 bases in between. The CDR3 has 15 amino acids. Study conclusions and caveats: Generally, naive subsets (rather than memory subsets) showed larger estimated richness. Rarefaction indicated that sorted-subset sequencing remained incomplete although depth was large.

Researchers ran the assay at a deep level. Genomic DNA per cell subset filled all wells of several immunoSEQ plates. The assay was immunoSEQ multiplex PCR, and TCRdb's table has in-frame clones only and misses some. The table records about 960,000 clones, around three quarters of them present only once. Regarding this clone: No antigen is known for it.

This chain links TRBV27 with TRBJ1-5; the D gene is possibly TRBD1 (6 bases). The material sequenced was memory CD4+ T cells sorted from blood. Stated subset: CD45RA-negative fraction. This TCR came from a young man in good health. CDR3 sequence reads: CASSFNREPHQPQHF. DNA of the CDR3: TGTGCCAGCAGTTTCAACAGGGAGCCTCATCAGCCCCAGCATTTT.